These 5 T cell receptor beta chains came from one sample sequenced in a study of shared clonotypes between healthy human individuals. Some clones are missing from TCRdb's copy, which holds only in-frame ones; the method was immunoSEQ multiplex PCR. Counted here are some 2.1 million clones, over 85% occurring once; the ten biggest clones make up more than 0.1%. Sequenced input: naive CD4+ T cells sorted from blood. The subset here: CD45RA+ positively selected. The receptor set was obtained from a young man in good health.

The J gene is TRBJ1-1, the V gene TRBV10-3; possibly TRBD1 for D (5 bases). V lost 4 bases to trimming and J lost 3 bases, with 12 bases between them. This CDR3 has 14 amino acids. Germline-derived CDR1 and CDR2 are ENHRY and SYGVKD. CDR3 bases: TGTGCCATCAGTGGAGTACCACAGGACACTGAAGCTTTCTTT. The encoded protein is CAISGVPQDTEAFF.

The chain has TRBV5-1 and TRBJ1-3, with 7 bases identical to TRBD1. With 2 bases clipped from V and 0 bases from J, the junction kept 2 bases outside the gene matches. This CDR3 is built from 15 residues. CDR1 is SGHRS, CDR2 YFSETQ, per germline. The CDR3 loop is CASSFSGGSGNTIYF. CDR3 coding DNA: TGCGCCAGCAGCTTTTCAGGGGGCTCTGGAAACACCATATATTTT.

The chain employs TRBV9 and TRBJ2-3; 14 bases align to TRBD2. With V trimmed by 4 bases and J by 0 bases, 7 bases remained unmatched. Germline V gene lookup returns CDR1 SGDLS and CDR2 YYNGEE. The CDR3 runs 18 residues. The CDR3 region has the DNA TGTGCCAGCAGCAGGACTAGCGGGAGGCAATCTAGCACAGATACGCAGTATTTT. Its translation is CASSRTSGRQSSTDTQYF.

This chain uses TRBV12-2 with TRBJ1-1; the DNA was not used to check the table's D call, TRBD1. TRBV12-2 is termed a pseudogene. This CDR3 is 16 amino acids long. CDR3 region: CASRLAKSGTSTEAFF. In DNA form, the CDR3 reads TGTGCAAGTCGCTTAGCCAAATCCGGGACAAGCACTGAAGCTTTCTTT.

This chain's CDR3 is CSVWDGNSPLHF. In DNA, the CDR3 is TGCAGCGTTTGGGACGGGAATTCACCCCTCCACTTT. The V call is TRBV29-1, the J call TRBJ1-6; D is perhaps TRBD1 (5 bases). Germline loops: CDR1 SQVTM, CDR2 ANQGSEA. V lost 5 bases, J lost 7 bases, and 9 bases lay in between. This CDR3 is 12 amino acids long.